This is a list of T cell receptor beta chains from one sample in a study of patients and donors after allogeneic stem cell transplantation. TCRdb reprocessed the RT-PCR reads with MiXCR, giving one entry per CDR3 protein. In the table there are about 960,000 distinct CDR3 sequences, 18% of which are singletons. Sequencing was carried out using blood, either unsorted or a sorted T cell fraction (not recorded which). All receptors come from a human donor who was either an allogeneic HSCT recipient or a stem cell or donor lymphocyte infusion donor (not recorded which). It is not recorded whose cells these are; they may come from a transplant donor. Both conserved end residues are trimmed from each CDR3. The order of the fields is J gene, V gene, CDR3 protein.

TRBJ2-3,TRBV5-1,ASSSHAADTQY
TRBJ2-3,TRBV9,ASTKFRGVPTDTQY
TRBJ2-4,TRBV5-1,ASSPGLAGVGLNIQY
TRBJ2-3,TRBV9,ASRRGGGTDTQY
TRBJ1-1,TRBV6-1,ASSSGGGGTEAF
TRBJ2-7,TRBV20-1,SARDPQVTSYEQY
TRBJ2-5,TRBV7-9,ASSPQMYQETQY
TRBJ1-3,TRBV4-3,ASSQRGERTSGNTIY
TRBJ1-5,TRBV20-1,SARRGGDQPQH
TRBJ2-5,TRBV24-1,ATRFQETQY
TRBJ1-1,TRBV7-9,ASSHHSENTEAF
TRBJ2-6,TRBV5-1,ASSGGDRENSGANVLT
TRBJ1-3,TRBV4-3,ASSQDLQYSGNTIY
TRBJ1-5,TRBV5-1,ASSLTGTGGNQPQH
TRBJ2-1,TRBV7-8,ASTVGPISYNEQF
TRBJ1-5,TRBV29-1,SVDDGRNQPQH
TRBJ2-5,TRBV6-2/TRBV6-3,ASRELKETQY
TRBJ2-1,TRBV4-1,ASSQEQATNEQF
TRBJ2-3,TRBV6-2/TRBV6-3,ASSLTGSGDTQY
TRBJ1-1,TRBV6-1,ASTYRGGRERAF
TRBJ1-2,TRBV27,ASSNTGGDYGYT
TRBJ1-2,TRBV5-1,ASSPGAENYGYT
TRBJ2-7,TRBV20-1,SASFPGRGSYEQY
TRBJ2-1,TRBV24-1,ATSDSRLGRIYNEQF
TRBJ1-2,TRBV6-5,ASSYWTVLRYDYT
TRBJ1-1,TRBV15,ATSNTGLLNTEAF
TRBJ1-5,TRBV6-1,ASSEGGRGNQPQH
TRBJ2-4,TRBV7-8,ASSQRPGGGIQY
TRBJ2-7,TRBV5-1,ASSYDITSYEQY
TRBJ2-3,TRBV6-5,ASSYSILADTQY
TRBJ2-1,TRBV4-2,ASSQDRGLAGPYNEQF
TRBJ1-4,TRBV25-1,ASSDPPGRFGGGNEKLF
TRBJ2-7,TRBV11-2,ASSTITGGSSYEQY
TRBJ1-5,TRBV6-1,ASRVTGGYQPQH
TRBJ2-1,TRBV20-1,SAQSGGNPYNEQF
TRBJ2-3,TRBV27,ASSLSHELLTQY
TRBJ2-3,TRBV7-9,ASSSEGGTDTQY
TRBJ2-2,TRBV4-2,ASSQDLGRLNTGELF
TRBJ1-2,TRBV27,ASSLSIPQSFGYT
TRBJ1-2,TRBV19,ASSIDSRQIYGYT
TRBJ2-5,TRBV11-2,ASSLDLGTSGQETQY
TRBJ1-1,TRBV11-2,ASSLIFSQGLNTEAF